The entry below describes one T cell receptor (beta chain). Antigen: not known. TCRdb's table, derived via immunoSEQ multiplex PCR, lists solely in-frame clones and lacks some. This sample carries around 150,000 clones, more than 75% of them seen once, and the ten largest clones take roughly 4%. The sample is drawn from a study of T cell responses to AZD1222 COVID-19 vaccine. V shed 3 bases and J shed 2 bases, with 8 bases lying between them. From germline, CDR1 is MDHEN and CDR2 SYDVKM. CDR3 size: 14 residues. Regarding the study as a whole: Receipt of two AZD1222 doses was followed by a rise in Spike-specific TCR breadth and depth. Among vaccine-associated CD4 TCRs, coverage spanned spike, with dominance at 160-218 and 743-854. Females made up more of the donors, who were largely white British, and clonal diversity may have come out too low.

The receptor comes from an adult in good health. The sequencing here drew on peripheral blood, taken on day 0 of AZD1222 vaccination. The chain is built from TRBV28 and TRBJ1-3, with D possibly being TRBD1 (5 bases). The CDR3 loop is CASSFRGTGNTIYF. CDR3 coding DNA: TGTGCCAGCAGTTTTCGGGGGACTGGAAACACCATATATTTT.